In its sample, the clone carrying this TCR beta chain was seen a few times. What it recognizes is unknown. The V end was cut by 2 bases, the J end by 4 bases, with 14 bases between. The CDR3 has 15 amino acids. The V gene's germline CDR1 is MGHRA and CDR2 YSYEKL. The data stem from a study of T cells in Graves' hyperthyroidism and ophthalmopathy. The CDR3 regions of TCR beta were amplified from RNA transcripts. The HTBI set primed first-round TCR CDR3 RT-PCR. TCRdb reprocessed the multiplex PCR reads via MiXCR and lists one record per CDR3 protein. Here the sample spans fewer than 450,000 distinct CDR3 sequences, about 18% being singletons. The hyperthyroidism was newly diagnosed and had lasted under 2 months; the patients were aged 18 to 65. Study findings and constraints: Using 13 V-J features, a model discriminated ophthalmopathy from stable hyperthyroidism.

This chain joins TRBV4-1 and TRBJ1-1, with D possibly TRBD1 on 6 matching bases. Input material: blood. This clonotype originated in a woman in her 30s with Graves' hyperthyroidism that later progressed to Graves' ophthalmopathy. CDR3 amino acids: CASSQLTGEGTEAFF. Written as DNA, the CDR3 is TGCGCCAGCAGCCAACTGACAGGTGAGGGCACTGAAGCTTTCTTT.